The rows below give T cell receptor beta chains drawn from one sample of a study of CD8+ T cells in alopecia areata. Some clones are missing from TCRdb's copy, which holds only in-frame ones; the method was immunoSEQ multiplex PCR. The sample lists about 110,000 clones, approximately 50% occurring once. Material: NKG2D-low CD8+ T cells sorted from blood. Source of these receptors: a human donor with alopecia areata. The CDR3 runs from the conserved cysteine through the conserved F or W. A D gene is named only where the DNA matches it firmly. Where a row states a size, it is once, few, many or the class of an expanded clone; other rows omit it.

>TRBD1|TRBJ2-7|TRBV27|.
TGTGCCAGCGGTTTAGGGGGCCTCTACGAGCAGTACTTC
CASGLGGLYEQYF
>.|TRBJ2-2|TRBV13|.
TGTGCCAGCAGCTCGTCAGGGGATTACACCGGGGAGCTGTTTTTT
CASSSSGDYTGELFF
>.|TRBJ2-7|TRBV7-2|.
TGTGCCAGCAGCTTTCCGGGACTTTCCTACGAGCAGTACTTC
CASSFPGLSYEQYF
>TRBD2|TRBJ2-1|TRBV27|.
TGTGCCAGCAGTCTAAGCGGGACCCGAGGCGGTGAGCAGTTCTTC
CASSLSGTRGGEQFF
>.|TRBJ2-1|TRBV9|.
TGTGCCAGCAGCGCAGACTTATCCAATGAGCAGTTCTTC
CASSADLSNEQFF
>.|TRBJ1-1|TRBV7-6|few
TGTGCCAGCAGCCTTGGAGACGGCACTGAAGCTTTCTTT
CASSLGDGTEAFF
>.|TRBJ2-1|TRBV12-5|once
TGTGCTAGTGGTTCGGACCCTGGTACGAATGAGCAGTTCTTC
CASGSDPGTNEQFF
>.|TRBJ2-1|TRBV29-1|.
TGCAGCGTTGACTTGGCGGAGACCTACAATGAGCAGTTCTTC
CSVDLAETYNEQFF
>.|TRBJ2-2|TRBV13|few
TGTGCCAGCAGCCCGAACACCGGGGAGCTGTTTTTT
CASSPNTGELFF
>.|TRBJ2-1|TRBV6-5|.
TGTGCCAGCAGTTACTCGTCTGAGGCCAACGAGCAGTTCTTC
CASSYSSEANEQFF